These T cell receptor beta chains were read from a single sample in a study of T and B cells in COVID-19 patients. From the multiplex PCR reads, TCRdb called clonotypes with MiXCR, one entry per CDR3 protein. The table has roughly 5,800 distinct CDR3 sequences, 25% to 30% seen once. The specimen sequenced was blood. All receptors derive from a human donor with active COVID-19. The CDR3 runs from the conserved cysteine through the conserved F or W. The D gene is left open where the match is weak. For some rows the clone size is stated as once, few or many, or as a class when expanded; others skip it.

clone_size: many
d_call: .
v_call: TRBV12-3/TRBV12-4
j_call: TRBJ1-3
cdr3_nt: TGTGCCAGCAGTTTATACGCTGGAAACACCATATATTTT
cdr3_aa: CASSLYAGNTIYF

clone_size: many
d_call: .
v_call: TRBV5-4
j_call: TRBJ1-1
cdr3_nt: TGTGCCAGCAGCTTGGTGGGGGGAGAGACTGAAGCTTTCTTT
cdr3_aa: CASSLVGGETEAFF

clone_size: few
d_call: .
v_call: TRBV5-6
j_call: TRBJ1-1
cdr3_nt: TGTGCCAGCAGCGCTCAGATGAACACTGAAGCTTTCTTT
cdr3_aa: CASSAQMNTEAFF

clone_size: few
d_call: .
v_call: TRBV28
j_call: TRBJ2-3
cdr3_nt: TGTGGCAGCGAGGGGGGAGTCACAGATACGCAGTATTTT
cdr3_aa: CGSEGGVTDTQYF

clone_size: .
d_call: .
v_call: TRBV28
j_call: TRBJ2-3
cdr3_nt: TGTGCCAGCACACGGAGCACAGATACGCAGTATTTT
cdr3_aa: CASTRSTDTQYF

clone_size: medium-sized
d_call: TRBD2
v_call: TRBV19
j_call: TRBJ2-3
cdr3_nt: TGTGCCAGTAGGGGGACTAGCTTGGGCACAGATACGCAGTATTTT
cdr3_aa: CASRGTSLGTDTQYF

clone_size: .
d_call: TRBD1
v_call: TRBV20-1
j_call: TRBJ1-4
cdr3_nt: TGCAGTGCGATCCACAGGGGCGGTGATGAAAAACTGTTTTTT
cdr3_aa: CSAIHRGGDEKLFF

clone_size: medium-sized
d_call: .
v_call: TRBV29-1
j_call: TRBJ2-7
cdr3_nt: TGCAGCGTAGGGGGGGGATACGAGCAGTACTTC
cdr3_aa: CSVGGGYEQYF

clone_size: few
d_call: .
v_call: TRBV20-1
j_call: TRBJ2-5
cdr3_nt: TGCAGTGCCTCCTCGGAGACCCAGTACTTC
cdr3_aa: CSASSETQYF

clone_size: medium-sized
d_call: TRBD1
v_call: TRBV6-5
j_call: TRBJ2-1
cdr3_nt: TGTGCCAGCAGTCAAGACAGGGCAAATGAGCAGTTCTTC
cdr3_aa: CASSQDRANEQFF

clone_size: few
d_call: .
v_call: TRBV11-2
j_call: TRBJ2-6
cdr3_nt: TGTGCCAGCAGCTTAGTTATGGCCCTCGGGGCCAACGTCCTGACTTTC
cdr3_aa: CASSLVMALGANVLTF

clone_size: medium-sized
d_call: .
v_call: TRBV6-5
j_call: TRBJ1-5
cdr3_nt: TGTGCCAGCACACCACCGGACGGCGCTGGTAAACCTTATAGCAATCAGCCCCAGCATTTT
cdr3_aa: CASTPPDGAGKPYSNQPQHF

clone_size: many
d_call: TRBD1
v_call: TRBV12-3/TRBV12-4
j_call: TRBJ1-1
cdr3_nt: TGTGCCAGCAGTTCGACCGGGACAGCTGGGGTAATGAACACTGAAGCTTTCTTT
cdr3_aa: CASSSTGTAGVMNTEAFF

clone_size: .
d_call: TRBD2
v_call: TRBV11-2
j_call: TRBJ2-5
cdr3_nt: TGTGCCAGCAGCTTACTAGCGGGCCTGGAAGAGACCCAGTACTTC
cdr3_aa: CASSLLAGLEETQYF